This record looks at one T cell receptor (beta chain) sequence and its context. The target antigen is unknown. A multiplex PCR was run with 60 Vbeta primers and 13 Jbeta primers. Authors' data handling: Roughly 12 million of some 80 million unique TCR beta chains were shared, per a later count. Method: immunoSEQ multiplex PCR; TCRdb's copy keeps in-frame clones and lacks some. Clonal size and the V and J genes are those of that table, whereas D and trimming came from the DNA. The data show about 160,000 clones, 77% seen once. The data were taken from a study of cytomegalovirus exposure and HLA in healthy donors. Across the whole study: Membership in the Caucasian-associated ancestry cluster was found for about 84% of approximately 400 genotyped donors.

CDR1 is SQVTM and CDR2 is ANQGSEA in the germline V gene. This CDR3 region has 13 residues. Trimming removed 6 bases at V and 3 bases at J, with 12 bases between. Study-wide findings and caveats: Exclusion applied to some V segments, including TRBV6-2 and TRBV6-3, as they were indistinguishable.

The J gene is TRBJ1-3, the V gene TRBV29-1, with D hard to call. Sequencing was carried out using PBMCs. This TCR was sampled from a woman between 40 and 55 years old in good health and CMV-seropositive. The CDR3 is CSVALGVGNTIYF. CDR3 bases: TGCAGCGTAGCGCTAGGTGTTGGAAACACCATATATTTT.